This T cell receptor beta chain was recovered during a study of response to subunit inactivated influenza vaccine. General observations from the study: With each seasonal influenza vaccination, the authors suggested, few new T cells are recruited.

One entry per CDR3 protein results from TCRdb running MiXCR on the RT-PCR reads. The top ten clones hold more than 9% of a sample with 710,000 or so distinct CDR3 sequences, around 14% of them seen once. This clonotype was detected many times. Its antigen is as yet unknown. The sequencing used PBMCs from blood, collected 12 days after vaccination. This TCR was sampled from a man in his fifties or sixties who received an inactivated influenza vaccine.

The CDR3 sequence is CATSRDLGSYYEQYF. The CDR3 DNA sequence: TGTGCCACCAGCAGAGATCTGGGATCTTACTACGAGCAGTACTTC. This rearrangement joins TRBV15 to TRBJ2-7; D is ambiguous. Trimming pared 0 bases from V and 3 bases from J, leaving 12 bases between. Germline loops: CDR1 LNHNV, CDR2 YYDKDF (reference sequence). This CDR3 comprises 15 residues.